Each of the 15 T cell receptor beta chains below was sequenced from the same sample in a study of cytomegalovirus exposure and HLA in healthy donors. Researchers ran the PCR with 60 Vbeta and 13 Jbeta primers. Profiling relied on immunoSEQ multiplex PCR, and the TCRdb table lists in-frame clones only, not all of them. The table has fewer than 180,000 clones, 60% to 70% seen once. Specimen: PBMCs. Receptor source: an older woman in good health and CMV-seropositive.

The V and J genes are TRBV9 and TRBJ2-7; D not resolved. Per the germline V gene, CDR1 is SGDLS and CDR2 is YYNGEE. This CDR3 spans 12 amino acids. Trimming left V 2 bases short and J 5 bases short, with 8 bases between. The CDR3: CASSVDFNEQYF. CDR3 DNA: TGTGCCAGCAGCGTCGACTTCAACGAGCAGTACTTC.

The CDR3: CASSLGTGVSPLHF. The CDR3 DNA reads as TGTGCCAGCAGTTTAGGGACAGGGGTCTCACCCCTCCACTTT. The genes are TRBV28 and TRBJ1-6; 10 positions agree with TRBD1. Germline CDR1 and CDR2: MDHEN and SYDVKM. This CDR3 is 14 amino acids long. Unmatched junction bases numbered 2, after V lost 2 bases and J lost 10 bases.

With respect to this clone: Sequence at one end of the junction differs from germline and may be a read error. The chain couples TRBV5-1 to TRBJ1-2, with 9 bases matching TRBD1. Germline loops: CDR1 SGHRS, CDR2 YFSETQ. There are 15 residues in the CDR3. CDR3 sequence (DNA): TGCACCAGCAGCCTGAGGGAACAGGGGGCCAGTGGCTACACCTTC. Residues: CTSSLREQGASGYTF.

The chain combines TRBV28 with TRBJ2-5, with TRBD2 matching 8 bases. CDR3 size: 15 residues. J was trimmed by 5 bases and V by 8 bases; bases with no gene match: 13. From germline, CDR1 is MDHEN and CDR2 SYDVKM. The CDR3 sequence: CASRDPAGAGETQYF. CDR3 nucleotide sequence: TGTGCCAGCCGAGACCCAGCGGGAGCCGGGGAGACCCAGTACTTC.

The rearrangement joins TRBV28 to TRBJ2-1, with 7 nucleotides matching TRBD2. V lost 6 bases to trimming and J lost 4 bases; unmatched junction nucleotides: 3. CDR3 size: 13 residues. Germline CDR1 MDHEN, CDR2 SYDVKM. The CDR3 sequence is CASRRTRYNEQFF. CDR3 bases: TGTGCCAGCAGGCGGACTAGGTACAATGAGCAGTTCTTC.

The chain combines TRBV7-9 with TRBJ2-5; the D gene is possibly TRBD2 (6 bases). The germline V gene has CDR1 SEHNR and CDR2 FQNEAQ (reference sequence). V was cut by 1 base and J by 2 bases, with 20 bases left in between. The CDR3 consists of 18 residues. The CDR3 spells CASSLEPAWISGQETQYF. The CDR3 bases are TGTGCCAGCAGCTTAGAGCCAGCCTGGATTAGCGGTCAAGAGACCCAGTACTTC.

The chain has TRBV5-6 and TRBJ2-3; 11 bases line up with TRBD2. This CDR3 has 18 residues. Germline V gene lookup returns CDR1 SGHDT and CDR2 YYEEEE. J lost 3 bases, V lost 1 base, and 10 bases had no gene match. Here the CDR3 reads CASSLLAGGPGYTDTQYF. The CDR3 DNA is TGTGCCAGCAGCTTGTTAGCGGGAGGGCCGGGGTATACAGATACGCAGTATTTT.

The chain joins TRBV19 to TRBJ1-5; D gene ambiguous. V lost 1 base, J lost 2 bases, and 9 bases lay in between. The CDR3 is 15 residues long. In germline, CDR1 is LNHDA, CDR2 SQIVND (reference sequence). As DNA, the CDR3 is TGTGCCAGTAGTATAGCCGGGCGGGGCAATCAGCCCCAGCATTTT. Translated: CASSIAGRGNQPQHF. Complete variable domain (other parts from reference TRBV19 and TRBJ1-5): DGGITQSPKYLFRKEGQNVTLSCEQNLNHDAMYWYRQDPGQGLRLIYYSQIVNDFQKGDIAEGYSVSREKKESFPLTVTSAQKNPTAFYLCASSIAGRGNQPQHFGDGTRLSIL.

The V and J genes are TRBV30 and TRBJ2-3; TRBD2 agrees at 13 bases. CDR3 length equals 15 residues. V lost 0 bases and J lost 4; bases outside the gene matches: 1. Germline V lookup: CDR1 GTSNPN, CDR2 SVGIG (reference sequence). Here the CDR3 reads CAWSVLAGGPDTQYF. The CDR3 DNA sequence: TGTGCCTGGAGTGTACTAGCGGGAGGGCCAGATACGCAGTATTTT.

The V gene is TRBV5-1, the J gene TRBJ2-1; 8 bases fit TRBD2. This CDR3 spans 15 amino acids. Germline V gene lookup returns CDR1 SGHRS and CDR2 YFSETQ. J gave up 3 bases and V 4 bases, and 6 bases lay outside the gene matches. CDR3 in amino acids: CASSPSGSFYNEQFF. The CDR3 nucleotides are TGCGCCAGCAGCCCCAGCGGGAGTTTCTACAATGAGCAGTTCTTC.

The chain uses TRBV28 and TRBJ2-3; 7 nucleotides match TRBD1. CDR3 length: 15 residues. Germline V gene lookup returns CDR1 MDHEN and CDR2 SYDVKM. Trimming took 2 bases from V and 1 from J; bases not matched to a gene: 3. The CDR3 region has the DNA TGTGCCAGCAGTTTAGCCGGGACAGGCACAGATACGCAGTATTTT. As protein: CASSLAGTGTDTQYF.

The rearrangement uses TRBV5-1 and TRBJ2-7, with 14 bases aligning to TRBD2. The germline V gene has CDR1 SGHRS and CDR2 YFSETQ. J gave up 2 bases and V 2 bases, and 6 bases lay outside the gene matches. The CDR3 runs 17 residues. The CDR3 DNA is TGCGCCAGCAGCTTCACAGGACTAGCGGGAGGACCCTACGAGCAGTACTTC. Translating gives CASSFTGLAGGPYEQYF.

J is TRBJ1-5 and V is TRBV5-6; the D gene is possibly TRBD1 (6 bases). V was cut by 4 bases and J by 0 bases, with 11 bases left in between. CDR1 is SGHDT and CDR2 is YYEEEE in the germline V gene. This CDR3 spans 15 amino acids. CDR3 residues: CASSKQGNSNQPQHF. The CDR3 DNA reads TGTGCCAGCAGCAAACAGGGAAATAGCAATCAGCCCCAGCATTTT.

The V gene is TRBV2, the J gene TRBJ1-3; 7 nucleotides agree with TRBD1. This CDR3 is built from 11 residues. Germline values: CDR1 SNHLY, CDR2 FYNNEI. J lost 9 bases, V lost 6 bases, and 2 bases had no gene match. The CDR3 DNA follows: TGTGCCAGCAGAAACAGGGGCACCATATATTTT. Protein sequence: CASRNRGTIYF.

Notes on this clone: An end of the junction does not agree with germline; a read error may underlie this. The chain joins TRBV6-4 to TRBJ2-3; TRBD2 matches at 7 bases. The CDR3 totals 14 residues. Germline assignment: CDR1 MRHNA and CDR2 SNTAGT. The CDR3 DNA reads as TGTGCCACCAGTCTCCGCGCGGGGGTCGGTACGCAGTATTTT. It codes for CATSLRAGVGTQYF.